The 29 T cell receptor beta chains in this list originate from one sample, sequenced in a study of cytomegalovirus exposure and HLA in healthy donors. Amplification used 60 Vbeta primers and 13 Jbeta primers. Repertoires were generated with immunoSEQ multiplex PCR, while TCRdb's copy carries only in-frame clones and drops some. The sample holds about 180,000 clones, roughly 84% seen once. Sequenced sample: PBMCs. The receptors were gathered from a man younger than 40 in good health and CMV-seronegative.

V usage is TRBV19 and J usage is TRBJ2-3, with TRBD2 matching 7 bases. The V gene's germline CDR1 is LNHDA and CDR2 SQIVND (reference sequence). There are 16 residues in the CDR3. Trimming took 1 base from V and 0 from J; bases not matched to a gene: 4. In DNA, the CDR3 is TGTGCCAGTAGTATAGGGGGACTACCTAGCACAGATACGCAGTATTTT. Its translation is CASSIGGLPSTDTQYF.

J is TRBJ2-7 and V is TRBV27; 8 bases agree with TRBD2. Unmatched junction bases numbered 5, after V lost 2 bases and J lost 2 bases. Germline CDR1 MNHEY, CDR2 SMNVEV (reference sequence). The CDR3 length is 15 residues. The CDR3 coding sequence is TGTGCCAGCAGTTTAAGGGCGGGAGGTACCTACGAGCAGTACTTC. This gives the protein CASSLRAGGTYEQYF.

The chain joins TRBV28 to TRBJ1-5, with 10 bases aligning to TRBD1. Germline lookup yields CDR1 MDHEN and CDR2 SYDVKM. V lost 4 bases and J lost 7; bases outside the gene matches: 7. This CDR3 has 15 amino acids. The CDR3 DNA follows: TGTGCCAGCAGTTCCGGGGACAGGGGTTGGCAGCCCCAGCATTTT. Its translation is CASSSGDRGWQPQHF.

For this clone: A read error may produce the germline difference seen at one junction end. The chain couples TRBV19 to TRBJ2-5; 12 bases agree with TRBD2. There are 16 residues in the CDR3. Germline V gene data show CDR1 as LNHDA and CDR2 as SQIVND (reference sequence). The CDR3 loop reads CASRGRTSGVQEAQYF. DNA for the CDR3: TGTGCCAGTAGGGGAAGGACTAGCGGGGTCCAAGAGGCCCAGTACTTC.

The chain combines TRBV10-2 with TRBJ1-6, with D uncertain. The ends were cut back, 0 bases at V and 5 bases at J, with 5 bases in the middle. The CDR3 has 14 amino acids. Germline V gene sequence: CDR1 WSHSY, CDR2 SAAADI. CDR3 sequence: CASSESAHNSPLHF. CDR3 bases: TGCGCCAGCAGTGAGTCAGCCCATAATTCACCCCTCCACTTT.

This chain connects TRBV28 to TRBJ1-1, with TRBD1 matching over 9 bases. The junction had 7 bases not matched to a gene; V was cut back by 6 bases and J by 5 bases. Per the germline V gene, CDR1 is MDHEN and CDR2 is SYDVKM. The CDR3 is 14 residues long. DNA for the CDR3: TGTGCCAGCAGCCCAGACAGGGGGGAGACTGAAGCTTTCTTT. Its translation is CASSPDRGETEAFF.

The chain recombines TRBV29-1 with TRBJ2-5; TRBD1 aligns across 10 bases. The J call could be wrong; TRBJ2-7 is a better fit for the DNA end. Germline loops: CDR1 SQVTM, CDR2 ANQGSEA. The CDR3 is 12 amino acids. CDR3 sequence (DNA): TGCAGCGGCCGGACAGGGGGAGGCGAGCAGTACTTC. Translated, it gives CSGRTGGGEQYF.

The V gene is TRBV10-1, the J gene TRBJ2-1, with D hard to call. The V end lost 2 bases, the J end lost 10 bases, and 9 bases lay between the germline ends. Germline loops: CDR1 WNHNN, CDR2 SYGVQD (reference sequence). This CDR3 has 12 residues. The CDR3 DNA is TGCGCCAGCAGTGAGAACATCGGGGAGCAGTTCTTC. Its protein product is CASSENIGEQFF.

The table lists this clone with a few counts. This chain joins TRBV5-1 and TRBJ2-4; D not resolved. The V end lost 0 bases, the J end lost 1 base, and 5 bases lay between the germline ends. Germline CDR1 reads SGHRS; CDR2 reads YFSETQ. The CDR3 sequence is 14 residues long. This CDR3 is CASSLGVAKNIQYF. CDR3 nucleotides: TGCGCCAGCAGCTTGGGAGTCGCCAAAAACATTCAGTACTTC.

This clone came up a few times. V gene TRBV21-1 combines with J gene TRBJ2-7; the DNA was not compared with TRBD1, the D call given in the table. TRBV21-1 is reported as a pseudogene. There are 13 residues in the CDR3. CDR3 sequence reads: CASTQGIGPEQYF. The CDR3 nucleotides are TGTGCCAGCACCCAGGGTATTGGGCCTGAGCAGTACTTC.

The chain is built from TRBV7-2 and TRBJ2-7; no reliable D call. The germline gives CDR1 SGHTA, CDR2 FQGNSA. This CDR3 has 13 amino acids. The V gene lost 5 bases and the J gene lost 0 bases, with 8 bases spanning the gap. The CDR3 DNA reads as TGTGCCAGCAGCCTTACTCCCTCCTACGAGCAGTACTTC. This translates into CASSLTPSYEQYF.

CDR3 bases: TGTGCCTGGAATCAGGGATTGATGACCAAAAACTACGAGCAGTACTTC. Translating it yields CAWNQGLMTKNYEQYF. This chain links TRBV30 with TRBJ2-7; TRBD1 might be the D (5 bases). V was shortened by 4 bases and J by 3 bases, with 22 bases between the two germline ends. This CDR3 spans 16 amino acids. Germline CDR1 and CDR2: GTSNPN and SVGIG (reference sequence).

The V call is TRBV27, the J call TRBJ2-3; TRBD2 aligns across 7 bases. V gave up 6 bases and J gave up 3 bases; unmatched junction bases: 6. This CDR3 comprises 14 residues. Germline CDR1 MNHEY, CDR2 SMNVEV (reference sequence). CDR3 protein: CASRSLAETDTQYF. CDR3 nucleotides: TGTGCCAGCAGATCCCTAGCGGAGACAGATACGCAGTATTTT.

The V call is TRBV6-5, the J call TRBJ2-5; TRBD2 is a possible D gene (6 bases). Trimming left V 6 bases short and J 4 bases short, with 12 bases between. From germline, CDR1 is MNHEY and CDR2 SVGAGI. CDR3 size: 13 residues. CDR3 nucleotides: TGTGCCAGCAGAATGACTAGTATAGAGACCCAGTACTTC. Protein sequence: CASRMTSIETQYF.

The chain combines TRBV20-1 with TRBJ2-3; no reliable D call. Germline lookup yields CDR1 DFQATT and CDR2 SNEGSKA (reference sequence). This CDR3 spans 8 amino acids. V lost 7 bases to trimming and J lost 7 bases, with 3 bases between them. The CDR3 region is CSVNTQYF. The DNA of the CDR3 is TGCAGTGTAAATACGCAGTATTTT.

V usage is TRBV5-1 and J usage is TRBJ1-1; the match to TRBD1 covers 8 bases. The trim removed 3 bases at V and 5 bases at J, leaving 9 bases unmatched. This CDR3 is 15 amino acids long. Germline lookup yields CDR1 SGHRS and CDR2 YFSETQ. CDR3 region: CASSSGGRGRTEAFF. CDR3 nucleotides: TGCGCCAGCAGCTCAGGCGGCAGGGGGCGGACTGAAGCTTTCTTT.

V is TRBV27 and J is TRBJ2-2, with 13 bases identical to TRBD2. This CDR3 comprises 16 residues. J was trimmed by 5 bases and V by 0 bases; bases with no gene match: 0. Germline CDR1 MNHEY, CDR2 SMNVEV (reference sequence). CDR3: CASSLSTSGRTGELFF. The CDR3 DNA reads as TGTGCCAGCAGTTTATCGACTAGCGGGAGGACCGGGGAGCTGTTTTTT.

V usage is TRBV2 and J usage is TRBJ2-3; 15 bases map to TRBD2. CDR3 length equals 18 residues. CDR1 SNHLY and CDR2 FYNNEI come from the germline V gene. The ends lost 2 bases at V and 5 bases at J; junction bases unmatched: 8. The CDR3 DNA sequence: TGTGCCAGCAGTGAAATGGGACTAGCGGGAGGTGCCCGAGATACGCAGTATTTT. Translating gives CASSEMGLAGGARDTQYF.

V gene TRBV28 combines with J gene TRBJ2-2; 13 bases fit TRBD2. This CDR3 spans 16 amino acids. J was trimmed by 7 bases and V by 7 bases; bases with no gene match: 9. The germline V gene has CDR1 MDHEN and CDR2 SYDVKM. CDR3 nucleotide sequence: TGTGCCAGCACCGAGGGACTAGCGGGATACCTCGGGGAGCTGTTTTTT. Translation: CASTEGLAGYLGELFF.

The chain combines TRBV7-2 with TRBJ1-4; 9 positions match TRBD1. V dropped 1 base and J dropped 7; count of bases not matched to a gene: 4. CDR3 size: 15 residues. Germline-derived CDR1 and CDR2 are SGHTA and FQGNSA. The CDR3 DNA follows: TGTGCCAGCAGCTTAGGGGGACAGGGCCTTGAAAAACTGTTTTTT. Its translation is CASSLGGQGLEKLFF.

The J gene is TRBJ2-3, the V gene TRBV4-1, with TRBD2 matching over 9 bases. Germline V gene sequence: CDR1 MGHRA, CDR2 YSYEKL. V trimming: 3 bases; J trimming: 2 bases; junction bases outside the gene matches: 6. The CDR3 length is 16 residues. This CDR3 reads CASSHRAGGDTDTQYF. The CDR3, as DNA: TGCGCCAGCAGCCACAGAGCGGGAGGAGACACAGATACGCAGTATTTT.

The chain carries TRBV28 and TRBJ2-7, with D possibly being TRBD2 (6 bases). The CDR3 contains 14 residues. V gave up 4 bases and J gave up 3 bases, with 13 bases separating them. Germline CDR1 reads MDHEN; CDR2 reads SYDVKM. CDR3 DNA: TGTGCCAGCAGTTCGAGACTAGTAGTCTACGAGCAGTACTTC. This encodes CASSSRLVVYEQYF.

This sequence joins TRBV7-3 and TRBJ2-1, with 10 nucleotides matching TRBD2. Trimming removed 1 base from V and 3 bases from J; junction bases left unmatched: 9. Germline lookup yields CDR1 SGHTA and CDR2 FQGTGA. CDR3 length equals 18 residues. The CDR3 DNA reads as TGTGCCAGCAGCTTAAACCCAATAGCGGGAGGCCGCTACAATGAGCAGTTCTTC. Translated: CASSLNPIAGGRYNEQFF. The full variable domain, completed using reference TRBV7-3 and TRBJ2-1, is GAGVSQTPSNKVTEKGKYVELRCDPISGHTALYWYRQSLGQGPEFLIYFQGTGAADDSGLPNDRFFAVRPEGSVSTLKIQRTERGDSAVYLCASSLNPIAGGRYNEQFFGPGTRLTVL.

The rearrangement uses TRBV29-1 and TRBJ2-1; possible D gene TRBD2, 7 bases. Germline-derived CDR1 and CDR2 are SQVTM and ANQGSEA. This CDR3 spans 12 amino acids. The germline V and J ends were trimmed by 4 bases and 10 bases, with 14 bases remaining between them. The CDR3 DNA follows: TGCAGCGTTGGGGAGGGGGGACGAGAGCAGTTCTTC. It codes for CSVGEGGREQFF.

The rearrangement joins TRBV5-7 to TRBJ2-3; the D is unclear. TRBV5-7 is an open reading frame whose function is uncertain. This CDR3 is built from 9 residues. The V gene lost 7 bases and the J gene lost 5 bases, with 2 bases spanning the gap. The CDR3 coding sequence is TGTGCCAGCCGAGATACGCAGTATTTT. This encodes CASRDTQYF.

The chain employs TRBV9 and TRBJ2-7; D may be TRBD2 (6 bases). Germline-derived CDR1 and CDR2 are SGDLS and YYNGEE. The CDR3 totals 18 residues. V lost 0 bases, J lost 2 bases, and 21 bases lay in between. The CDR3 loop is CASSVGAMGGSLTYEQYF. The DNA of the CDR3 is TGTGCCAGCAGCGTAGGGGCCATGGGGGGAAGCCTTACCTACGAGCAGTACTTC.

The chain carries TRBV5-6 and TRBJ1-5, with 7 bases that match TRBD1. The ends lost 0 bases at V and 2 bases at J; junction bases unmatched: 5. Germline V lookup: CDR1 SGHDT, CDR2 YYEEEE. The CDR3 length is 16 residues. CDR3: CASSLGAGGGNQPQHF. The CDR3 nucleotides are TGTGCCAGCAGCTTGGGGGCAGGGGGAGGCAATCAGCCCCAGCATTTT.

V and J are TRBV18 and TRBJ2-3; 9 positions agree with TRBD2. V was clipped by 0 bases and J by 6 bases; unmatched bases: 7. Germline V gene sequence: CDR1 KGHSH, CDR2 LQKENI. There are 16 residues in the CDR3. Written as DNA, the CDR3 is TGTGCCAGCTCACCACCTGCGCGGGGGGGCCTGGATACGCAGTATTTT. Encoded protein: CASSPPARGGLDTQYF.

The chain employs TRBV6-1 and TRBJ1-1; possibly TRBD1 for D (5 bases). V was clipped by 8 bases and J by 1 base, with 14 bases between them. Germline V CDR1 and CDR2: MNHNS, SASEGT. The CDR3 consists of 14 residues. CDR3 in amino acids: CASQGVSGNTEAFF. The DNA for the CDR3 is TGTGCCAGCCAAGGGGTGTCAGGGAACACTGAAGCTTTCTTT.